This T cell receptor beta chain was sequenced during a study of T-cell memory formation after mild COVID-19. At the level of the study: TCR clusters showed largely donor specificity.

TCRdb ran MiXCR on the 5' RACE reads and lists one entry per CDR3 protein. The data contain some 320,000 distinct CDR3 sequences, over 11% of them seen just once; the ten biggest clones take up roughly a fifth. At least ten counts were recorded for this clonotype. Its target is not known. This CDR3 has 15 amino acids. Trimming removed 5 bases from V and 0 bases from J, with 11 bases in between. Study-level points and caveats: CD4+ contracting clones were found mainly in CM and EM, and CD8+ ones in EMRA. A second wave expanding day 15 to 37 was CD4+-biased; contracting clones were balanced.

Sequences were obtained from PBMCs or a T cell subset sorted from them (not recorded which). The chain is built from TRBV12-3 or TRBV12-4 and TRBJ1-5; TRBD1 is a possible D gene (5 bases). The receptor was isolated from a young man who had mild COVID-19 (a few samples of this study predate the infection). Cell type and time point are not known. Written as DNA, the CDR3 is TGTGCCAGCAGTCTCTGGGGGAATAGCAATCAGCCCCAGCATTTT. The encoded protein is CASSLWGNSNQPQHF.